This T cell receptor beta chain was retrieved from a study of T cells after yellow fever vaccination. Study-wide results and limits: By day 5 rather than day 15, the secondary response had peaked, though it was weaker.

Template-switching 5'RACE yielded the TCR cDNA; a universal primer site and UMIs were added in the process. TCRdb passed the 5' RACE reads through MiXCR, listing each CDR3 protein once. The data hold 250,000 to 350,000 distinct CDR3 sequences, with approximately 4.3% observed a single time. Note on this clonotype: Its antigen is currently unknown.

CDR3 length: 15 amino acids. From germline, CDR1 is SGHTA and CDR2 FQGTGA. Between the trimmed V and J ends, which lost 3 bases and 3 bases, there was a span of 14 bases. The J gene is TRBJ2-5, the V gene TRBV7-3, with D possibly matching TRBD2 (5 bases). The sequencing here drew on PBMCs, taken 15 days after the yellow fever booster vaccination. The TCR originated in a man between 18 and 29 years old who received the YFV17D yellow fever vaccine. The CDR3 nucleotides read TGTGCCAGCAGCTTCGCGGGTTTAGAAAAAGAGACCCAGTACTTC. This translates into CASSFAGLEKETQYF.